This is a list of T cell receptor beta chains from one sample in a study of preoperative IRX-2 immunotherapy in early breast cancer. Using immunoSEQ multiplex PCR, the repertoire was profiled, and TCRdb retains in-frame clones only, with some absent. Altogether 25,000 to 35,000 clones are present, over 75% being singletons, with the ten largest covering around 3.1%. The sample was collected from a patient treated with IRX-2 immunotherapy. All receptors derive from a human donor with breast cancer. Both conserved end residues are part of each CDR3. Each record gives: CDR3 length, V gene, J gene, CDR3 protein.

13	TRBV6-8	TRBJ2-4	CATLDQTKNIQYF
17	TRBV29-1	TRBJ2-7	CSVEGFAGGSSSYEQYF
14	TRBV19	TRBJ2-5	CASSIGGNQETQYF
14	TRBV19	TRBJ1-1	CASSITGGSTEAFF
16	TRBV19	TRBJ2-1	CATTRWLSGAYNEQFF
14	TRBV6-8	TRBJ1-5	CASSDRAGGQPQHF
15	TRBV11-3	TRBJ2-3	CASSLGLAGGPTQYF
16	TRBV6-8	TRBJ1-6	CASSYAGGRADSPLHF
13	TRBV7-4	TRBJ1-5	CASIRQGNQPQHF
14	TRBV6-8	TRBJ2-7	CASDSGQATYEQYF
12	TRBV18	TRBJ1-1	CASSPRTGEAFF
15	TRBV6-8	TRBJ1-1	CASKIPGTGDTEAFF
15	TRBV7-6	TRBJ1-2	CASSLGGTPAPGYTF
14	TRBV15	TRBJ1-5	CATKATYSNQPQHF
15	TRBV5-1	TRBJ1-4	CASSQQGADGEKLFF
19	TRBV6-8	TRBJ2-5	CASHNDRGRARDLCETQYF
16	TRBV12-2	TRBJ1-2	CASRPDRVGEIYGYTF
14	TRBV11-3	TRBJ2-1	CASSSTKTSGPSVF
16	TRBV7-1	TRBJ2-2	CASTRGGRVNTGELFF
14	TRBV19	TRBJ1-5	CASSRNRGRQPQHF
14	TRBV28	TRBJ1-4	CASSSGTENEKLFF
13	TRBV12-5	TRBJ1-5	CASMYRENQPQHF
15	TRBV19	TRBJ2-5	CASSSDREPQETQYF
14	TRBV6-8	TRBJ1-5	CASRATGLLGPQHF
15	TRBV6-8	TRBJ1-2	CASTGLAGGHYGYTF